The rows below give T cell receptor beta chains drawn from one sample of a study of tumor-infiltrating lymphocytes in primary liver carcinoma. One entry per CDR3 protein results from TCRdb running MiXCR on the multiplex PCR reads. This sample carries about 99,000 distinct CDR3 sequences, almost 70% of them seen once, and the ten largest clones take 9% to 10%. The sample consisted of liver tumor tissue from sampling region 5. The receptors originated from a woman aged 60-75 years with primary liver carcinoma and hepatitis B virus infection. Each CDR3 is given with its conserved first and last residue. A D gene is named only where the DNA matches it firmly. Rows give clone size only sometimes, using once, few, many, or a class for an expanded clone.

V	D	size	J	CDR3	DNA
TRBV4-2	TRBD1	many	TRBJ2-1	CASSPNDRDSGNEQFF	TGTGCCAGCAGCCCGAACGACAGGGATAGTGGCAATGAGCAGTTCTTC
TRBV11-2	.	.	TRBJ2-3	CASSFLGIDTQYF	TGTGCCAGTAGCTTCCTTGGGATAGATACGCAGTATTTT
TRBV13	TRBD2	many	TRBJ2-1	CASSLSGRVSSYNEQFF	TGTGCCAGCAGCCTTAGCGGGAGGGTGAGCTCCTACAATGAGCAGTTCTTC
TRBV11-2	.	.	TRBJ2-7	CASSAGSYGHYF	TGTGCCAGCAGCGCAGGTTCCTACGGGCATTACTTC
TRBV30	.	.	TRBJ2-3	CTWSDSLGLQYF	TGTACCTGGAGCGATTCACTAGGGCTGCAGTATTTT
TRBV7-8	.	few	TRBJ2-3	CASSPLAGGPYGRNTRYF	TGTGCCAGCAGCCCTTTAGCAGGAGGCCCATACGGCAGGAATACGCGGTATTTT
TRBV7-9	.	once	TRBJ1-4	CAGSRPGTGEKLFF	TGTGCCGGCAGCCGACCCGGGACCGGCGAAAAACTGTTTTTT
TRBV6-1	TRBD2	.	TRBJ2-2	CTSSVEGLSRGGELFF	TGTACCAGCAGTGTCGAGGGACTATCAAGGGGCGGGGAGCTGTTTTTT
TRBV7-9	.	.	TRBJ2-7	CTSSLVSGGAYEQYF	TGTACTAGCAGCCTTGTTAGCGGAGGAGCCTACGAGCAGTACTTC
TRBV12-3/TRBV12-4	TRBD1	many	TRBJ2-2	CASRRQGLNTGELFF	TGTGCCAGCAGAAGACAGGGATTGAACACCGGGGAGCTGTTTTTT
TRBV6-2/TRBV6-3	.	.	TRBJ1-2	CASSFPGRGGDYTF	TGTGCCAGCAGTTTCCCCGGTAGGGGAGGTGACTACACCTTC
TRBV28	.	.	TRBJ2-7	CASSPVCYEQYF	TGTGCCAGCAGCCCAGTATGCTACGAGCAGTACTTC
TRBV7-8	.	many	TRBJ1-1	CASSLTLAGTEAFF	TGTGCCAGCAGCCTGACCCTAGCGGGGACTGAAGCTTTCTTT
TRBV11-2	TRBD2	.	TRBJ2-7	CVSTTPGREARGKQYF	TGTGTCAGCACGACTCCTGGGCGGGAGGCAAGGGGGAAGCAGTATTTC
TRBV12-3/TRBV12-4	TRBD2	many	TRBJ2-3	CASSFQPGAGTDTQYF	TGTGCCAGCAGTTTTCAGCCGGGAGCGGGGACAGATACGCAGTATTTT
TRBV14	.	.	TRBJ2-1	CASSIGGDPGNEQLF	TGTGCCAGCAGCATCGGAGGGGACCCAGGGAATGAGCAGTTATTC
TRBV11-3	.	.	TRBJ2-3	CASSLDRHTRDAQYF	TGTGCCAGCAGTTTAGATCGACATACTAGAGATGCGCAGTATTTT
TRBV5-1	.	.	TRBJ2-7	CASSLDGEQYF	TGCGCCAGCAGTTTGGACGGGGAGCAGTACTTC
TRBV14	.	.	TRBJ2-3	CASSQVQGVVTDTQYF	TGTGCGAGCAGCCAAGTCCAGGGAGTCGTCACAGATACGCAGTATTTT
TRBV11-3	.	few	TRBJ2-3	CASSSWSLDRDTDTQYF	TGTGCCAGCAGCTCTTGGTCCCTTGATAGGGACACAGATACGCAGTATTTT
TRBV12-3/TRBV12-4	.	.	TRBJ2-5	CASSSGPAGTQETQYF	TGTGCCAGCAGTTCTGGACCAGCGGGTACACAAGAGACCCAGTACTTC
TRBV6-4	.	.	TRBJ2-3	CASSEVATDTPYF	TGTGCCAGCAGTGAAGTAGCCACAGATACGCCGTATTTT
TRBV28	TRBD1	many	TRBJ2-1	CASSLFEGARGNEQFF	TGTGCCAGCAGTTTGTTCGAGGGGGCGAGGGGCAATGAGCAGTTCTTC
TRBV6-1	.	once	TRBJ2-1	CACLSYPDRHWDEQFF	TGTGCCTGCCTCTCCTATCCGGACAGACATTGGGATGAGCAGTTCTTC
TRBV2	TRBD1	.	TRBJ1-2	CASSQTGGVGYTF	TGTGCCAGCAGCCAGACAGGGGGCGTTGGCTACACCTTC
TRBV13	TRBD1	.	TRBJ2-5	CASSSGRGRQGDKEIQYF	TGTGCCAGCAGCTCCGGTCGGGGCCGTCAGGGGGATAAAGAGATCCAGTACTTC
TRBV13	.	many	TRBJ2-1	CASSLGVERGNEQFF	TGTGCCAGCAGCTTAGGGGTAGAAAGGGGAAATGAGCAGTTCTTC
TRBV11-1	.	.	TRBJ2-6	CAGSPPPGSSGANVLTF	TGTGCCGGCAGCCCCCCGCCAGGGAGCTCTGGGGCCAACGTCCTGACTTTC
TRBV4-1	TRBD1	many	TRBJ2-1	CASSHPGGGSYNEQFF	TGCGCCAGCAGCCACCCAGGGGGCGGCTCCTACAATGAGCAGTTCTTC
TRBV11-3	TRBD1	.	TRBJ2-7	CASSTGTGGNYEQYF	TGCGCCAGCAGCACCGGGACAGGGGGCAACTACGAACAGTACTTC
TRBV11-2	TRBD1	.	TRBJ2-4	CASSSAGTGVQNIKYF	TGTGCCAGTAGCTCCGCCGGGACAGGGGTTCAAAACATTAAGTACTTC
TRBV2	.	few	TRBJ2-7	CASSYREMAYEQYF	TGTGCCAGCAGTTACAGGGAGATGGCGTACGAGCAGTACTTC
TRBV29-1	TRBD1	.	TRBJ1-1	CNVGQGGACF	TGCAACGTCGGACAGGGGGGAGCTTGCTTT
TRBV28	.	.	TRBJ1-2	CASSLRGYGYTF	TGTGCCAGCAGTCTCCGAGGCTATGGCTACACCTTC
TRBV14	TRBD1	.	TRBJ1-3	CASSQDRGNAMYF	TGTGCCAGCAGCCAGGACAGGGGGAACGCCATGTATTTT
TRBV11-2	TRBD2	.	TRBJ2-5	CASSLAGLGQETQSF	TGTGCCAGCAGCTTAGCGGGACTAGGCCAAGAGACCCAATCCTTC
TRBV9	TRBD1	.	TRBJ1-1	CASTFGQVGTEAFF	TGTGCCAGCACCTTCGGACAGGTAGGCACTGAAGCTTTCTTT
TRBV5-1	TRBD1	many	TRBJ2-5	CASSLQGEETQYF	TGCGCCAGCAGCTTGCAGGGGGAAGAGACCCAGTACTTC
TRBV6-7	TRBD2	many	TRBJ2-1	CASSLTSGNYNEQFF	TGTGCCAGCAGTTTGACTAGCGGGAACTACAATGAGCAGTTCTTC
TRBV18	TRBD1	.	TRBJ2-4	CASSPPPTGAKNIQYF	TGTGCCAGCTCACCACCGCCGACAGGGGCCAAAAACATTCAGTACTTC
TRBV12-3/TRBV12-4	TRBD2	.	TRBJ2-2	CGSSPSGRMGGELFF	TGTGGCAGCAGCCCTAGCGGGAGAATGGGCGGGGAGCTGTTTTTT
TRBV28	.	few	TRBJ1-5	CASSLETGLNQPQHF	TGTGCCAGCAGTTTAGAGACAGGACTCAATCAGCCCCAGCATTTT
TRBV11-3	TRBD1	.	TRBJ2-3	CASGPRQGPSTDTQYF	TGTGCCAGCGGTCCCCGACAGGGGCCAAGCACAGATACGCAGTATTTT
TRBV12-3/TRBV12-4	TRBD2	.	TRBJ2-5	CASDAGGPETQHF	TGTGCCAGCGATGCGGGGGGGCCAGAGACCCAGCACTTC
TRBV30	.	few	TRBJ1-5	CAWSVEGTTNQPQHF	TGTGCCTGGAGTGTAGAGGGGACTACTAATCAGCCCCAGCATTTT
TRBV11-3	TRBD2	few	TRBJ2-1	CASSLGGSTNEQSF	TGTGCCAGCAGCTTAGGCGGGAGCACCAATGAGCAGTCATTC
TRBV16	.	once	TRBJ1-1	CASSLSVGPEAFF	TGTGCCAGCAGCCTATCGGTGGGCCCTGAAGCTTTCTTT
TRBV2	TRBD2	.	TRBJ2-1	CASSQRSKTSGRLVSYNEQFF	TGTGCCAGCAGCCAACGCTCCAAGACTAGCGGGAGGCTTGTGTCCTACAATGAGCAGTTCTTC
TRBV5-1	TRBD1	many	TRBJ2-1	CASSLDRGTFDEQFF	TGCGCCAGCAGCTTGGACAGGGGTACATTTGATGAGCAGTTCTTC